The clone carrying this TCR beta chain was detected once. Its target is unknown. The data derive from a study of T cell responses to AZD1222 COVID-19 vaccine. For the study at large: Some second doses came at about 4 weeks and others at about 12 weeks; these were pooled.

Sequencing used immunoSEQ multiplex PCR; TCRdb keeps in-frame clones, though not all of them. The sample includes about 92,000 clones, 70% to 90% of them seen just once. The V end was cut by 7 bases, the J end by 11 bases, with 14 bases between. Germline V gene data show CDR1 as LGHDT and CDR2 as YNNKEL (reference sequence). CDR3 length: 11 residues. Findings and limits, study-wide: White British ancestry dominated among donors, who included more females, and clonal diversity was possibly underestimated. Mapped onto spike, vaccine-associated CD4 TCRs spanned it and were dominant at 160-218 and 743-854.

The chain has TRBV3-1 (or the pseudogene TRBV3-2) and TRBJ1-1; a possible D gene is TRBD1 (6 bases). The sequencing used peripheral blood, collected on day 0 of AZD1222 vaccination. This clonotype was sampled from an adult in good health. CDR3 region: CASTLGGEAFF. The CDR3, as DNA: TGTGCCAGCACCCTAGGGGGTGAGGCTTTCTTT.